This T cell receptor (beta chain) is drawn from a study of cytomegalovirus exposure and HLA in healthy donors. CDR1 and CDR2 (germline): LGHNT, FRNRAP. V lost 8 bases and J lost 2; bases outside the gene matches: 5. This CDR3 has 14 residues. PCR employed 60 Vbeta and 13 Jbeta primers. Clones were sequenced by immunoSEQ multiplex PCR, and TCRdb holds only the in-frame ones, with some missing. The sample holds 100,000 or so clones, about three quarters seen once. Findings and caveats of the study: Versus the approximately 720-donor mean, an Asian-associated ancestry cluster reportedly showed fewer N-insertions in a later analysis. HLA restriction was apparent for most CMV-associated TCR beta chains in a later analysis.

This clone showed up just a few times. Its cognate antigen is unknown. Sequenced: PBMCs. This rearrangement joins TRBV12-5 to TRBJ2-3; the match to TRBD2 covers 9 bases. The clonotype was recovered from a middle-aged woman in good health and CMV-seropositive. The CDR3, as DNA: TGTGCTAGTATGCCTAGCGGGATCACAGATACGCAGTATTTT. Translated, it gives CASMPSGITDTQYF. The variable domain in full, with the rest retrieved from reference TRBV12-5 and TRBJ2-3, is DARVTQTPRHKVTEMGQEVTMRCQPILGHNTVFWYRQTMMQGLELLAYFRNRAPLDDSGMPKDRFSAEMPDATLATLKIQPSEPRDSAVYFCASMPSGITDTQYFGPGTRLTVL.